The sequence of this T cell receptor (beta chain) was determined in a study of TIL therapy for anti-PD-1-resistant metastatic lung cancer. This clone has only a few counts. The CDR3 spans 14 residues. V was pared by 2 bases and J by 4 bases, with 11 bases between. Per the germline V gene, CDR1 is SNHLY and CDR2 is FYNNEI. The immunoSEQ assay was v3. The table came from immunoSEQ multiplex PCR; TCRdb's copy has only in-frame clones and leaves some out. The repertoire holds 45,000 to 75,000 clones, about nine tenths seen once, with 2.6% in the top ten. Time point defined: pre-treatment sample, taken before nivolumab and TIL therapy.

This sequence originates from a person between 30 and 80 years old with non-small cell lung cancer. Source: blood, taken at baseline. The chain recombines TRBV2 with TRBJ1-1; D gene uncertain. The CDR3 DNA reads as TGTGCCAGCAGTGAAAGAAGCCTGCTCACTGAAGCTTTCTTT. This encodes CASSERSLLTEAFF.